This section outlines one T cell receptor (beta chain) sequence together with its context. Its antigen is unidentified. The record originates from a study of Tregs in tolerant kidney transplant recipients. Findings of the study overall: No direct test of biological reproducibility was done here.

Assay used: immunoSEQ multiplex PCR; TCRdb lists only in-frame clones, some missing. This sample has 110,000 or so clones; about 90% occur once, and the top ten carry roughly 0.61%. CDR1 is MGHRA and CDR2 is YSYEKL in the germline V gene. V lost 2 bases, J lost 4 bases, and 10 bases stayed unmatched. CDR3 length equals 17 residues. Unstimulated Tregs (CD4+CD25+CD127-) and CD4+CD25- non-Tregs were sorted from PBMCs. The sequencing sample was made of CD4+ T cells from blood. The J gene is TRBJ1-4, the V gene TRBV4-1; 7 bases line up with TRBD1. The source is a human donor in good health. CDR3: CASSQPFRGTLNEKLFF. Written as DNA, the CDR3 is TGCGCCAGCAGCCAACCCTTCAGGGGGACCCTTAATGAAAAACTGTTTTTT.